This T cell receptor (beta chain) was recovered during a study of blood T cells in healthy people across ages. There are 18 residues in the CDR3. The V gene end was trimmed by 4 bases and the J gene end by 1 base; junction bases not matched to a gene: 14. Germline CDR1 and CDR2: SGHNT and YENEEA. With a J-beta primer mix and a sample-barcoded 5' primer, a second PCR ran roughly 7 to 11 cycles. TCRdb processed the 5' RACE reads anew with MiXCR; each CDR3 protein has one entry. Of approximately 670,000 distinct CDR3 sequences listed, about 43% were seen once; the top ten hold around 30%. This clonotype was sampled from a man older than 75 in good health. What was sequenced was blood. The chain combines TRBV11-3 with TRBJ2-3, with 7 positions matching TRBD2. The DNA of the CDR3 is TGTGCCAGCAGCTCAGTCTCCGGACTAGTGAGGGGCACAGATACGCAGTATTTT. Translating gives CASSSVSGLVRGTDTQYF.